The present T cell receptor (beta chain) was sequenced within a study of control samples from healthy donors and cancer patients. The CDR3 extends over 18 amino acids. Germline V gene lookup returns CDR1 LGHNA and CDR2 YSLEER. V was trimmed by 4 bases and J by 1 base, leaving 20 bases between them. Assay: immunoSEQ multiplex PCR; the TCRdb copy retains only in-frame clones and omits some. Among 120,000 to 150,000 clones listed, 94% were seen once. Material for sequencing was blood. The TCR comes from a man aged 40-55 years in good health. The chain joins TRBV4-3 to TRBJ2-1; the D gene is possibly TRBD2 (6 bases). The CDR3 region has the DNA TGCGCCAGCAGCCGCAAATACAGGTCGGAGGGGTCCTACAATGAGCAGTTCTTC. The encoded protein is CASSRKYRSEGSYNEQFF.